One and the same sample provided the 32 T cell receptor beta chains below, sequenced in a study of blood T cell repertoires in COVID-19. The data were produced by immunoSEQ multiplex PCR, yet TCRdb's version contains in-frame clones alone and is incomplete. The sample yields 100,000 to 150,000 clones, around 89% seen once. Sequenced input: peripheral blood. The source is a man in his 60s with COVID-19, enrolled during active disease.

The chain links TRBV9 to TRBJ2-3; 9 bases fit TRBD2. CDR1 is SGDLS and CDR2 is YYNGEE in the germline V gene. Losses at the gene ends were 4 bases for V and 1 base for J; bases not matched to a gene: 7. The CDR3 length is 16 residues. The CDR3 DNA follows: TGTGCCAGCAGCACCCCAGCTAGCGGGGGCACAGATACGCAGTATTTT. Translated: CASSTPASGGTDTQYF.

The genes are TRBV5-5 and TRBJ1-5; no firm D call. Germline-derived CDR1 and CDR2 are SGHKS and YYEKEE (reference sequence). V gave up 2 bases and J gave up 3 bases, with 9 bases separating them. The CDR3 is made up of 14 amino acids. The CDR3 DNA sequence: TGTGCCAGCAGCTTCGAACAGTTCAATCAGCCCCAGCATTTT. Translation: CASSFEQFNQPQHF.

The rearrangement uses TRBV5-1 and TRBJ1-2, with D perhaps matching TRBD1 (6 bases). This CDR3 spans 15 amino acids. The V gene's germline CDR1 is SGHRS and CDR2 YFSETQ. Trimming removed 0 bases at V and 4 bases at J, with 13 bases between. This chain's CDR3 is CASSLAGGGGYGYTF. CDR3 coding DNA: TGCGCCAGCAGCTTGGCCGGGGGAGGGGGCTATGGCTACACCTTC.

The genes are TRBV19 and TRBJ1-3; maybe TRBD1 (6 bases). Germline lookup yields CDR1 LNHDA and CDR2 SQIVND (reference sequence). The CDR3 is 15 amino acids. The germline V and J ends were trimmed by 6 bases and 0 bases, with 12 bases remaining between them. CDR3 nucleotide sequence: TGTGCCAGTAGGAACACAGGGTTCTCTGGAAACACCATATATTTT. Amino acid sequence: CASRNTGFSGNTIYF. Full variable domain (remainder filled in from reference TRBV19 and TRBJ1-3): DGGITQSPKYLFRKEGQNVTLSCEQNLNHDAMYWYRQDPGQGLRLIYYSQIVNDFQKGDIAEGYSVSREKKESFPLTVTSAQKNPTAFYLCASRNTGFSGNTIYFGEGSWLTVV.

The chain uses TRBV4-2 and TRBJ2-7, with D possibly matching TRBD1 (5 bases). The CDR3 runs 16 residues. The V end was cut by 0 bases, the J end by 5 bases, with 17 bases between. CDR1 is LGHNA and CDR2 is YNFKEQ in the germline V gene. This CDR3 reads CASSQEKTAGLNEQYF. CDR3 sequence (DNA): TGTGCCAGCAGCCAAGAGAAGACAGCTGGCTTGAACGAGCAGTACTTC.

This chain connects TRBV7-8 to TRBJ1-5; D is unresolved. Trimming pared 6 bases from V and 0 bases from J, leaving 6 bases between. Germline lookup yields CDR1 SGHVS and CDR2 FQNEAQ. The CDR3 is 13 amino acids. The CDR3 loop is CASSTYSNQPQHF. The CDR3 nucleotides are TGTGCCAGCAGTACTTATAGCAATCAGCCCCAGCATTTT.

This clone was counted once. This chain uses TRBV30 with TRBJ2-7, with TRBD1 as a possible D gene (5 bases). Germline V CDR1 and CDR2: GTSNPN, SVGIG (reference sequence). The CDR3 has 15 residues. V was cut by 1 base and J by 1 base, with 14 bases left in between. The CDR3: CAWSARMGQSYEQYF. DNA for the CDR3: TGTGCCTGGAGTGCCCGGATGGGGCAGTCCTACGAGCAGTACTTC.

The chain uses TRBV7-3 and TRBJ1-2; TRBD1 is a possible D gene (5 bases). The CDR3 is 15 residues long. V was pared by 5 bases and J by 3 bases, with 16 bases between. Germline V gives CDR1 SGHTA, CDR2 FQGTGA. DNA for the CDR3: TGTGCCAGCAGCCCCCGGCCAGGGTTAGACTATGGCTACACCTTC. Translated: CASSPRPGLDYGYTF.

J is TRBJ2-1 and V is TRBV29-1; TRBD2 aligns across 9 bases. The V segment lost 5 bases and the J segment 8 bases; nucleotides outside the gene matches: 10. The CDR3 is 14 amino acids. Germline CDR1 SQVTM, CDR2 ANQGSEA. The CDR3 sequence: CSVPLAGIGDEQFF. In nucleotides, the CDR3 is TGCAGCGTTCCGCTAGCGGGGATCGGCGATGAGCAGTTCTTC.

This clone was detected once. The J gene is TRBJ1-2, the V gene TRBV18; D possibly corresponds to TRBD1 (6 bases). This CDR3 is built from 16 residues. The V and J ends lost 2 bases and 2 bases respectively, with 15 bases between them. Germline V gene data show CDR1 as KGHSH and CDR2 as LQKENI. CDR3 sequence (DNA): TGTGCCAGCTCACCAAGGCTAACCGGGACAAACTATGGCTACACCTTC. This encodes CASSPRLTGTNYGYTF.

This clone was counted only a few times. This chain uses TRBV6-5 with TRBJ1-2; 8 bases are a match to TRBD1. The CDR3 has 14 residues. The germline gives CDR1 MNHEY, CDR2 SVGAGI. Trimming cost V 6 bases and J 3 bases; bases outside gene matches: 6. CDR3 loop: CASSPRGLDYGYTF. The CDR3 DNA sequence: TGTGCCAGCAGCCCCAGGGGGCTTGACTATGGCTACACCTTC.

This clone was picked up one time. V is TRBV6-1 and J is TRBJ1-1, with 10 bases fitting TRBD1. The germline V gene has CDR1 MNHNS and CDR2 SASEGT. The CDR3 is 19 residues long. The V segment lost 0 bases and the J segment 2 bases; nucleotides outside the gene matches: 12. The CDR3 is CASSEAAGQGRWGNTEAFF. The CDR3 bases are TGTGCCAGCAGTGAAGCTGCGGGACAGGGGAGATGGGGTAACACTGAAGCTTTCTTT.

V usage is TRBV14 and J usage is TRBJ2-1; 12 bases line up with TRBD1. The junction had 5 bases not matched to a gene; V was cut back by 0 bases and J by 8 bases. This CDR3 has 16 amino acids. CDR1 is SGHDN, CDR2 FVKESK, per germline. CDR3 bases: TGTGCCAGCAGCCAAGATCGGGACAGGGGGCGGGATGAGCAGTTCTTC. As protein: CASSQDRDRGRDEQFF.

The V gene is TRBV6-1, the J gene TRBJ1-3; D uncertain. The CDR3 spans 15 residues. CDR1 MNHNS and CDR2 SASEGT come from the germline V gene. Trimming pared 3 bases from V and 9 bases from J, leaving 18 bases between. The CDR3 region has the DNA TGTGCCAGCAGTGACGACGGACGGAGGGCGAGCACCATATATTTT. Its protein is CASSDDGRRASTIYF.

The chain has TRBV4-3 and TRBJ2-7; 7 bases fit TRBD2. V trimming: 0 bases; J trimming: 2 bases; junction bases outside the gene matches: 7. CDR3 size: 16 residues. Germline assignment: CDR1 LGHNA and CDR2 YSLEER. The CDR3 nucleotides are TGCGCCAGCAGCCAAGATCGGGCAGGGAGGGCCTACGAGCAGTACTTC. This codes for CASSQDRAGRAYEQYF.

The chain links TRBV9 to TRBJ1-6; D remains ambiguous. Germline V gene sequence: CDR1 SGDLS, CDR2 YYNGEE. With 2 bases removed from V and 10 bases from J, the gap between germline ends came to 10 bases. The CDR3 has 13 amino acids. The CDR3 region is CASSVGSNSPLHF. The CDR3 coding sequence is TGTGCCAGCAGCGTGGGCAGTAACTCACCCCTCCACTTT.

The chain has TRBV5-4 and TRBJ1-2; perhaps TRBD1 as D (5 bases). The CDR3 length is 13 residues. The V gene's germline CDR1 is SGHNT and CDR2 YYREEE (reference sequence). V lost 3 bases and J lost 8, with 14 bases in between. DNA of the CDR3: TGTGCCAGCAGCTCCCAGGGATTGCGGGGCTACACCTTC. Protein: CASSSQGLRGYTF.

The chain employs TRBV7-3 and TRBJ1-1; D not resolved. The ends were cut back, 2 bases at V and 0 bases at J, with 10 bases in the middle. The CDR3 length is 15 residues. Germline CDR1 is SGHTA and CDR2 is FQGTGA. CDR3 protein: CASSLLSKMNTEAFF. CDR3 sequence (DNA): TGTGCCAGCAGCTTACTATCCAAGATGAACACTGAAGCTTTCTTT. The full variable domain, with the rest looked up from reference TRBV7-3 and TRBJ1-1, is GAGVSQTPSNKVTEKGKYVELRCDPISGHTALYWYRQSLGQGPEFLIYFQGTGAADDSGLPNDRFFAVRPEGSVSTLKIQRTERGDSAVYLCASSLLSKMNTEAFFGQGTRLTVV.

V usage is TRBV7-2 and J usage is TRBJ2-7; 10 bases align to TRBD1. The germline gives CDR1 SGHTA, CDR2 FQGNSA. With 5 bases clipped from V and 2 bases from J, the junction kept 3 bases outside the gene matches. The CDR3 contains 14 residues. CDR3 loop: CASSRTGGPYEQYF. DNA for the CDR3: TGTGCCAGCAGCCGGACAGGGGGGCCCTACGAGCAGTACTTC.

The J gene is TRBJ1-4, the V gene TRBV5-1; the match to TRBD1 covers 7 bases. V trimming: 4 bases; J trimming: 8 bases; junction bases outside the gene matches: 11. The CDR3 is 15 residues long. Per the germline V gene, CDR1 is SGHRS and CDR2 is YFSETQ. DNA for the CDR3: TGCGCCAGCAGCCGACAGGGTAGGATTTCAGAAAAACTGTTTTTT. Its protein is CASSRQGRISEKLFF.

There are a few counts of this clone. The V gene is TRBV2, the J gene TRBJ1-2; the D is unclear. The CDR3 covers 11 residues. Trimming removed 4 bases at V and 4 bases at J, with 4 bases between. In germline, CDR1 is SNHLY, CDR2 FYNNEI. This chain's CDR3 is CASSVSYGYTF. In DNA form, the CDR3 reads TGTGCCAGCAGTGTTAGCTATGGCTACACCTTC.

This clone occurred a few times. V is TRBV30 and J is TRBJ2-3; 8 bases are a match to TRBD1. The germline gives CDR1 GTSNPN, CDR2 SVGIG (reference sequence). CDR3 size: 15 residues. The V and J ends lost 3 bases and 5 bases, in that order; junction bases with no gene match: 10. The DNA for the CDR3 is TGTGCCTGGAGCCTCCTGCAGGGGGCCAGAGATACGCAGTATTTT. As protein: CAWSLLQGARDTQYF.

The V call is TRBV19, the J call TRBJ1-2; 7 bases fit TRBD1. J gave up 7 bases and V 7 bases, and 15 bases lay outside the gene matches. The CDR3 sequence is 15 residues long. Per the germline V gene, CDR1 is LNHDA and CDR2 is SQIVND (reference sequence). The CDR3 is CASNSGWDSRSGYTF. CDR3 nucleotides: TGTGCCAGTAACTCCGGCTGGGACAGTCGGTCTGGCTACACCTTC.

This chain connects TRBV20-1 to TRBJ2-5, with 8 nucleotides matching TRBD1. The V and J ends lost 3 bases and 2 bases, in that order; junction bases with no gene match: 17. This CDR3 has 18 amino acids. CDR1 is DFQATT, CDR2 SNEGSKA, per germline (reference sequence). CDR3: CSASSNRNQDRAQETQYF. CDR3 coding DNA: TGCAGTGCTAGTTCCAATCGTAACCAGGACAGGGCTCAAGAGACCCAGTACTTC.

This chain joins TRBV13 and TRBJ1-1; a weak D match, TRBD1 (5 bases). V lost 5 bases to trimming and J lost 4 bases, with 11 bases between them. The CDR3 consists of 13 residues. Germline V gene sequence: CDR1 PRHDT, CDR2 FYEKMQ (reference sequence). Here the CDR3 DNA reads TGTGCCAGCAGCACTACCCAGGGCACTGAAGCTTTCTTT. Its translation is CASSTTQGTEAFF.

J is TRBJ1-1 and V is TRBV5-5; no clear D. The length of the CDR3 is 18 residues. Germline V lookup: CDR1 SGHKS, CDR2 YYEKEE (reference sequence). Trimming removed 2 bases from V and 0 bases from J, with 20 bases in between. The CDR3 bases are TGTGCCAGCAGCTTTTTGAAGTCTATGAGAAGAATGAACACTGAAGCTTTCTTT. Translation gives CASSFLKSMRRMNTEAFF.

The chain has TRBV7-3 and TRBJ2-5, with TRBD1 matching 7 bases. Per the germline V gene, CDR1 is SGHTA and CDR2 is FQGTGA. The CDR3 sequence is 16 residues long. J was trimmed by 0 bases and V by 1 base; bases with no gene match: 5. DNA for the CDR3: TGTGCCAGCAGCTTAAGAGGGGGCAGGTACCAAGAGACCCAGTACTTC. Its translation is CASSLRGGRYQETQYF.

The chain combines TRBV4-2 with TRBJ1-1; a possible D gene is TRBD1 (6 bases). The CDR3 is made up of 16 amino acids. The ends were cut back, 3 bases at V and 3 bases at J, with 17 bases in the middle. Germline CDR1 reads LGHNA; CDR2 reads YNFKEQ. In DNA form, the CDR3 reads TGTGCCAGCAGCCATGTCGGGATAGGACAGCACACTGAAGCTTTCTTT. It codes for CASSHVGIGQHTEAFF.

This chain links TRBV28 with TRBJ2-3, with 8 bases matching TRBD1. With V trimmed by 5 bases and J by 2 bases, 6 bases remained unmatched. Per the germline V gene, CDR1 is MDHEN and CDR2 is SYDVKM. CDR3 size: 15 residues. The CDR3 loop reads CASSTGQGLTDTQYF. In nucleotides, the CDR3 is TGTGCCAGCAGTACCGGACAGGGACTCACAGATACGCAGTATTTT. The variable domain in full, completed from reference TRBV28 and TRBJ2-3, reads DVKVTQSSRYLVKRTGEKVFLECVQDMDHENMFWYRQDPGLGLRLIYFSYDVKMKEKGDIPEGYSVSREKKERFSLILESASTNQTSMYLCASSTGQGLTDTQYFGPGTRLTVL.

The chain has TRBV29-1 and TRBJ1-1, with TRBD1 identical over 10 bases. Germline lookup yields CDR1 SQVTM and CDR2 ANQGSEA. The J segment lost 6 bases and the V segment lost 5 bases, leaving 9 bases of the junction unmatched. This CDR3 has 14 residues. This CDR3 is CSVSTGGRYSEAFF. CDR3 bases: TGCAGCGTTTCGACAGGGGGCCGATATTCTGAAGCTTTCTTT.

J is TRBJ2-7 and V is TRBV6-4; 7 bases are a match to TRBD1. The trim removed 6 bases at V and 3 bases at J, leaving 11 bases unmatched. Germline V gene lookup returns CDR1 MRHNA and CDR2 SNTAGT. This CDR3 region has 15 residues. The CDR3 region is CASRLEPGQDYEQYF. CDR3 sequence (DNA): TGTGCCAGCAGACTAGAACCCGGACAGGACTACGAGCAGTACTTC.

The chain is built from TRBV2 and TRBJ1-6; TRBD1 agrees at 11 bases. CDR3 length equals 17 residues. V trimming: 3 bases; J trimming: 9 bases; junction bases outside the gene matches: 10. Germline loops: CDR1 SNHLY, CDR2 FYNNEI. CDR3 nucleotide sequence: TGTGCCAGCAGTGATGTTGGATCGGGACAGGGGGGTTCACCCCTCCACTTT. Translating gives CASSDVGSGQGGSPLHF. The variable domain in full, with the rest retrieved from reference TRBV2 and TRBJ1-6, is EPEVTQTPSHQVTQMGQEVILRCVPISNHLYFYWYRQILGQKVEFLVSFYNNEISEKSEIFDDQFSVERPDGSNFTLKIRSTKLEDSAMYFCASSDVGSGQGGSPLHFGNGTRLTVT.